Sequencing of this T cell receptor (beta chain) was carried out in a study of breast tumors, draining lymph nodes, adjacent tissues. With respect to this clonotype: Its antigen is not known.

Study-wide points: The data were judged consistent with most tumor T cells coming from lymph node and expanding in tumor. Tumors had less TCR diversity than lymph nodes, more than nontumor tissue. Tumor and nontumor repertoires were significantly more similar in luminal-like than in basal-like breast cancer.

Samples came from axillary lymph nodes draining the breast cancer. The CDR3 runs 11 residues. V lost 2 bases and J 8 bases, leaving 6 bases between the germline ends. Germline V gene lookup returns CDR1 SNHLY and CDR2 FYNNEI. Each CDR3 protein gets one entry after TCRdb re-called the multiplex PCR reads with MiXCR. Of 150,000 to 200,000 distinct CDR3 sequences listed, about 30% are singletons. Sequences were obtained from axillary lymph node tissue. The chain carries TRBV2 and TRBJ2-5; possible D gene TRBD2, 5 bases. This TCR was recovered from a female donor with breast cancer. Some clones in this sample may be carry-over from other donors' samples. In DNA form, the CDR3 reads TGTGCCAGCAGTGAATCGGGAACCCAGTACTTC. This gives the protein CASSESGTQYF.